This T cell receptor beta chain was obtained from a study of cytomegalovirus exposure and HLA in healthy donors. Study-wide results and caveats: Presence/absence analyses took donor sequencing depth as roughly uniform. A later analysis showed TCR association rates differing by HLA locus, peaking at DRB1 and lowest at HLA-C. Sequencing likely generated an artifact that appeared as a cluster of highly shared sequence variants.

Nominal health characterized the donors when sampled, though unrecorded immune exposures were likely. The study ran its PCR with 60 Vbeta and 13 Jbeta primers. Method: immunoSEQ multiplex PCR; TCRdb's copy keeps in-frame clones and lacks some. The sample lists around 80,000 clones, 62% occurring once. With regard to this clone: Antigen unknown.

Input material: PBMCs. This clonotype was sampled from a male donor in good health and CMV-seropositive.

CDR3 residues: CATGGLQGNEQYF. CDR3 nucleotides: TGTGCCACCGGAGGGTTACAGGGGAACGAGCAGTACTTC. The V gene is TRBV15, the J gene TRBJ2-7; perhaps TRBD1 as D (7 bases). The CDR3 sequence is 13 residues long. V was clipped by 8 bases and J by 5 bases, with 16 bases between them. CDR1 is LNHNV, CDR2 YYDKDF, per germline (reference sequence).